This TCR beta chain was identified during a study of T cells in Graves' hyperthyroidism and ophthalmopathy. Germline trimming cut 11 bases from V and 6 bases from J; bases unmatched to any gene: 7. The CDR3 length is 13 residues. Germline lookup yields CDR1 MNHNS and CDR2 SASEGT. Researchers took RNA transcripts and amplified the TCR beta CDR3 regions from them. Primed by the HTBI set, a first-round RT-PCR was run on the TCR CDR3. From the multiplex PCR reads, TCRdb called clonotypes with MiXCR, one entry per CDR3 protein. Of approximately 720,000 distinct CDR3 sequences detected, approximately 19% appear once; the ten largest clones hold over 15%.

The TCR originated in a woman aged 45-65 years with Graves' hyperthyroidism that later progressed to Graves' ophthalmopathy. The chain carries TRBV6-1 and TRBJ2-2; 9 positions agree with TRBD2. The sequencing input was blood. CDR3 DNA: TGTGCCGCGGGGGGGACGGGGGCCGGGGAGCTGTTTTTT. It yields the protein CAAGGTGAGELFF.